This T cell receptor beta chain was identified in a study of blood T cell repertoires in COVID-19. Study overall: Samples taken during acute and convalescent COVID-19 were collected in the United States, Italy and Spain. PBMCs, B-cell-depleted T cells, or T cells were the source of the cDNA or gDNA that made up the material.

Method: immunoSEQ multiplex PCR; TCRdb's copy keeps in-frame clones and lacks some. The profile shows under 250,000 clones, 80% of them singletons. Source material: peripheral blood. The TCR was taken from a human donor in a cohort sampled during active COVID-19.

Here the CDR3 DNA reads TGTGCCAGCAGTTTATCGGTAACTTCCTACGAGCAGTACTTC. As protein: CASSLSVTSYEQYF. This sequence joins TRBV27 and TRBJ2-7; unclear D gene. The V gene's germline CDR1 is MNHEY and CDR2 SMNVEV (reference sequence). Trimming stripped 0 bases from V and 1 base from J, with 7 bases between. CDR3 length: 14 amino acids.